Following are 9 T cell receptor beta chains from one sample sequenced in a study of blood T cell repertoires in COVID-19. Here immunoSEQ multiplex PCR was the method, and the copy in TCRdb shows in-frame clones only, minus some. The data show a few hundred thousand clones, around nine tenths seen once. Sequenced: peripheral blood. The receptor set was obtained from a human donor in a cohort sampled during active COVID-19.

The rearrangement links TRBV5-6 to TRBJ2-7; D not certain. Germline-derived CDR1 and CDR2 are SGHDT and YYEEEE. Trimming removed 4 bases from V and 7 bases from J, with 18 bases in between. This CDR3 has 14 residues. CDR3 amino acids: CASSPASTIREQYF. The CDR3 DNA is TGTGCCAGCAGCCCGGCCTCAACTATACGAGAGCAGTACTTC.

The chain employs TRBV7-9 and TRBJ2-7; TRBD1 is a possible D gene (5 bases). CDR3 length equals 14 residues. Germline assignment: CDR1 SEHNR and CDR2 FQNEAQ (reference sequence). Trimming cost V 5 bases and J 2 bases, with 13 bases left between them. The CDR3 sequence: CASSQLRETYEQYF. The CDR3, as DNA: TGTGCCAGCAGCCAACTCAGGGAAACCTACGAGCAGTACTTC.

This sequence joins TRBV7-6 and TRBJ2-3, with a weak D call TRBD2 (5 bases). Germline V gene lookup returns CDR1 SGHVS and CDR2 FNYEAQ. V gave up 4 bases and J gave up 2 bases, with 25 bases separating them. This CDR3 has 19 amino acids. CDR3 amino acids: CASSSPRVGGETYTDTQYF. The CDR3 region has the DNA TGTGCCAGCAGCTCCCCACGGGTGGGTGGGGAGACCTACACAGATACGCAGTATTTT.

CDR3 nucleotides: TGTGCCAGCAGTACCTATAGACAGGGTTCGATGGTCGCTGAAGCTTTCTTT. Amino acid sequence: CASSTYRQGSMVAEAFF. The chain links TRBV27 to TRBJ1-1; 7 nucleotides align to TRBD1. The CDR3 sequence is 17 residues long. From germline, CDR1 is MNHEY and CDR2 SMNVEV (reference sequence). Losses at the gene ends were 5 bases for V and 6 bases for J; bases not matched to a gene: 18.

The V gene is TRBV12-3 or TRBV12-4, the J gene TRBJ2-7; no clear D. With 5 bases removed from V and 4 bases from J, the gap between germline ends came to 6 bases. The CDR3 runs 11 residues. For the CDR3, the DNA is TGTGCCAGCAGTCGAACATACGAGCAGTACTTC. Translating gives CASSRTYEQYF.

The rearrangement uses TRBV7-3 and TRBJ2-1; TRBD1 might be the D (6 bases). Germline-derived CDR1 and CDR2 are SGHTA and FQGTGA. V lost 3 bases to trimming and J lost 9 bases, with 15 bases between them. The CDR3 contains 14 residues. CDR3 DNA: TGTGCCAGCAGCTTCTCCGGGACAAGGGGTGAGCAGTTCTTC. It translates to CASSFSGTRGEQFF.

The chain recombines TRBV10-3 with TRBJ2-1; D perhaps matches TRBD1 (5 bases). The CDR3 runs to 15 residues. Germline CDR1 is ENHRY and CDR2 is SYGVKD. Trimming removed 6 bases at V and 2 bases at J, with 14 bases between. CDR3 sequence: CAISVTDTTYNEQFF. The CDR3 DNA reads TGTGCCATCAGCGTGACAGACACTACCTACAATGAGCAGTTCTTC.

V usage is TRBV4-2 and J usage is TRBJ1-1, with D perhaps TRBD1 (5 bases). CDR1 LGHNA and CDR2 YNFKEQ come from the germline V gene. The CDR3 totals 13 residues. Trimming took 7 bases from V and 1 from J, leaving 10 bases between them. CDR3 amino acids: CASTQTENTEAFF. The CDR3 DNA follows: TGTGCCAGCACCCAGACAGAGAACACTGAAGCTTTCTTT.

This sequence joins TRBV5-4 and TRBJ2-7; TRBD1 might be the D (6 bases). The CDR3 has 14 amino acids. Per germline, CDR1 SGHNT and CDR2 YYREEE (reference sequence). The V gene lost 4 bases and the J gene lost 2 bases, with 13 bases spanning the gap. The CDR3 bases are TGTGCCAGCAGCCCAGGGGCGAACCCCTACGAGCAGTACTTC. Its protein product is CASSPGANPYEQYF.